The clone carrying this T cell receptor beta chain was seen only once. Its cognate antigen is unknown. The data are from a study of T cell responses to AZD1222 COVID-19 vaccine. Findings and limits, study-wide: Most donors were white British, females outnumbered males, and clonal diversity was possibly underestimated.

Produced via immunoSEQ multiplex PCR; TCRdb's table is partial and in-frame only. The table has roughly 160,000 clones, 92% seen once. This specimen consisted of peripheral blood, obtained on day 0 of MenACWY control vaccination. The TCR sequence derives from an adult in good health.

CDR3 DNA: TGCAGCGTCCTTCCCGGGACCTCAAACACTGAAGCTTTCTTT. Translated: CSVLPGTSNTEAFF. This chain connects TRBV29-1 to TRBJ1-1, with D tentatively TRBD1 (5 bases). Germline CDR1 is SQVTM and CDR2 is ANQGSEA. V was pared by 6 bases and J by 2 bases, with 16 bases between. The CDR3 totals 14 residues.